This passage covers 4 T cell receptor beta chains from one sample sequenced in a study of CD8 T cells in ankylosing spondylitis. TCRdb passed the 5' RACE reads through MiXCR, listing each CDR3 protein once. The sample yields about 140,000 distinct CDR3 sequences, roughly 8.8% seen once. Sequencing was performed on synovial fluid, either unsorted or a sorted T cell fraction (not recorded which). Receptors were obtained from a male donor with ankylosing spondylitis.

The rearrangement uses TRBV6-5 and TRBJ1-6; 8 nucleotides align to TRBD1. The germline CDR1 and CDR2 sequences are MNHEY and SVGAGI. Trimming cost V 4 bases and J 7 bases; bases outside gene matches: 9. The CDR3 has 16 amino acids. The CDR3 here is CASSSPRGLGNSPLHF. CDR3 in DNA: TGTGCCAGCAGTTCCCCCAGGGGGCTAGGGAATTCACCCCTCCACTTT.

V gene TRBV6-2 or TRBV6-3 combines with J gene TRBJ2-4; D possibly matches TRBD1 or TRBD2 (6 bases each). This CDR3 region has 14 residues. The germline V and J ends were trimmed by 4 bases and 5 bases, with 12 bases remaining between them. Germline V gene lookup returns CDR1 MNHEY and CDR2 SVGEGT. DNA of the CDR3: TGTGCCAGCAGTTCATGGGGGGCGGAAAACATTCAGTACTTC. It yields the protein CASSSWGAENIQYF.

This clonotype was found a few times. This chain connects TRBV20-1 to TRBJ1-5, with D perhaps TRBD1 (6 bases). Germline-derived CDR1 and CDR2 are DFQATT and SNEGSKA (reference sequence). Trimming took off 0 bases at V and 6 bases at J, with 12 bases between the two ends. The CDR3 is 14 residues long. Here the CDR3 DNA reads TGCAGTGCTAGAGATTATAGGGGGAGTCAGCCCCAGCATTTT. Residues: CSARDYRGSQPQHF.

CDR3 residues: CASSTGTETYEQYF. In nucleotides, the CDR3 is TGTGCCAGCAGCACGGGGACAGAGACCTACGAGCAGTACTTC. The chain carries TRBV6-1 and TRBJ2-7, with 7 nucleotides matching TRBD1. Germline CDR1 is MNHNS and CDR2 is SASEGT. The CDR3 spans 14 residues. J gave up 2 bases and V 6 bases, and 7 bases lay outside the gene matches.